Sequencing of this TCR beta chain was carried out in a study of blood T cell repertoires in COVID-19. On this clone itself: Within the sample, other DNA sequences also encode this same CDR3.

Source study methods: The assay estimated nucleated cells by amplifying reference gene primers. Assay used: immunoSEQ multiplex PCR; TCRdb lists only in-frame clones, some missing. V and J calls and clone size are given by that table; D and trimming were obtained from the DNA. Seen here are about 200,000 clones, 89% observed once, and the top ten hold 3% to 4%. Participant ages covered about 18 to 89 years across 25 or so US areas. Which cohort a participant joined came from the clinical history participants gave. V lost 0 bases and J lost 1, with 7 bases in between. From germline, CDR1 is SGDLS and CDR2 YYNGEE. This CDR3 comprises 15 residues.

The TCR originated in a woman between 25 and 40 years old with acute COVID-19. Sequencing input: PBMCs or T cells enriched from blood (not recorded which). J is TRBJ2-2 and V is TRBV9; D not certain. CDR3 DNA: TGTGCCAGCAGCGTAGCTACCCAGAACACCGGGGAGCTGTTTTTT. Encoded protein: CASSVATQNTGELFF.